The clone carrying this TCR beta chain has just a few counts. Its antigen is not identified. Method: immunoSEQ multiplex PCR; TCRdb's copy keeps in-frame clones and lacks some. In the table there are approximately 97,000 clones, approximately 95% of which are singletons. The data belong to a study of cytomegalovirus exposure and HLA in healthy donors. Across the study: The 120 validation repertoires, a later analysis reported, used the same platform as the roughly 660 repertoires from the first cohort. Study-wide results and limits: Subsequent analysis found a tendency for first-cohort TCR clusters to co-occur within the 95 to 150 validation repertoires. Researchers counted around 180 TCR beta chains as cytomegalovirus-associated.

Per germline, CDR1 MGHDK and CDR2 SYGVNS. V lost 2 bases to trimming and J lost 3 bases; unmatched junction nucleotides: 1. There are 15 residues in the CDR3. The origin of this receptor is a woman aged 18-29 years in good health and CMV-seronegative. Sequencing was done on a sample of PBMCs. The chain joins TRBV25-1 to TRBJ2-2, with 9 bases that match TRBD2. The CDR3 nucleotides read TGTGCCAGCAGTGAAGCTAGCGGGGACACCGGGGAGCTGTTTTTT. Its translation: CASSEASGDTGELFF.